This TCR beta chain was identified in a study of cytomegalovirus exposure and HLA in healthy donors. The V gene's germline CDR1 is MNHEY and CDR2 SVGAGI. V gave up 3 bases and J gave up 5 bases, with 10 bases separating them. The CDR3 length is 13 residues. Amplification used 60 Vbeta primers and 13 Jbeta primers. Produced via immunoSEQ multiplex PCR; TCRdb's table is partial and in-frame only. The table shows about 98,000 clones, with roughly two thirds occurring only once. The sample comprised PBMCs. The chain joins TRBV6-5 to TRBJ2-5; D perhaps matches TRBD1 (5 bases). The clonotype comes from a female donor in good health and CMV-seronegative. CDR3: CASSYQGRETQYF. The CDR3 region has the DNA TGTGCCAGCAGTTATCAGGGCCGGGAGACCCAGTACTTC.